The clone carrying this T cell receptor beta chain was seen many times. The same CDR3 is also encoded by other DNA sequences in this sample. As handled by the study authors: Using reference gene primer amplification, nucleated cell counts were estimated. Only in-frame clones appear in the TCRdb table, and some are missing; sequencing was by immunoSEQ multiplex PCR. D and trimming were read from the DNA, whereas the V and J calls and clone size are those reported in that table. The sample carries over 100,000 clones, around three quarters recorded once. This record belongs to a study of blood T cell repertoires in COVID-19. Turning to the study itself: Sources were T cells, B-cell-depleted T cells, or PBMCs; the material itself was cDNA or gDNA.

The CDR3 spans 13 residues. Germline assignment: CDR1 KGHSH and CDR2 LQKENI. The V end lost 1 base, the J end lost 7 bases, and 10 bases lay between the germline ends. The material sequenced was peripheral blood. The source of this sequence is a man aged 55 to 70 with active or convalescent COVID-19. The chain employs TRBV18 and TRBJ1-1; unclear D gene. CDR3 coding DNA: TGTGCCAGCTCACCACAGCCGGGAGGTGAAGCTTTCTTT. Its translation is CASSPQPGGEAFF.